The source of this T cell receptor beta chain is a study of blood T cell repertoires in COVID-19. Across the whole study: The study drew acute and convalescent COVID-19 samples from the United States, Italy and Spain. The analysed material was cDNA or gDNA that came from T cells, B-cell-depleted T cells, or PBMCs.

CDR3 size: 12 residues. Germline loops: CDR1 MRHNA, CDR2 SNTAGT. V shed 3 bases and J shed 2 bases, with 4 bases lying between them. Original handling: The assay estimated nucleated cells by amplifying reference gene primers. Only in-frame clones appear in the TCRdb table, and some are missing; sequencing was by immunoSEQ multiplex PCR. From that table come the V and J calls and clone size; the DNA was used to work out D and trimming. The sample yields about 140,000 clones, almost 90% seen once. This sequence originates from a woman aged 55-70 years with acute or convalescent COVID-19. The sequencing input was peripheral blood. This rearrangement joins TRBV6-4 to TRBJ1-2, with no clear D. This CDR3 is CASSEGNYGYTF. The CDR3 bases are TGTGCCAGCAGTGAGGGCAACTATGGCTACACCTTC.